This is a list of T cell receptor beta chains from one sample in a study of T cells in Graves' hyperthyroidism and ophthalmopathy. From the multiplex PCR reads, TCRdb called clonotypes with MiXCR, one entry per CDR3 protein. This sample has approximately 480,000 distinct CDR3 sequences, with less than 25% found just once. The sequenced sample consisted of blood. These receptors all stem from a man aged 18 to 30 with Graves' hyperthyroidism. Both conserved end residues are part of each CDR3. D genes are given only for firm matches. Clone size is shown for a subset of rows, as once, few, many or a class of expanded clone.

>TRBJ1-1|NA|TRBV14|NA
CASSQKPGTEAFF
TGTGCCAGCAGCCAAAAACCTGGCACTGAAGCTTTCTTT
>TRBJ1-5|TRBD1|TRBV12-3/TRBV12-4|many
CASSPLGGRNQPQHF
TGTGCCAGCAGCCCCCTAGGGGGCCGCAATCAGCCCCAGCATTTT
>TRBJ2-7|TRBD2|TRBV12-3/TRBV12-4|many
CASSQGLAAYEQYF
TGTGCCAGCAGCCAGGGACTAGCGGCCTACGAGCAGTACTTC
>TRBJ1-2|NA|TRBV6-1|few
CASSEADRDYGYTF
TGTGCCAGCAGTGAAGCAGACCGAGACTATGGCTACACCTTC
>TRBJ2-7|NA|TRBV6-1|NA
CASRAINYEQYF
TGTGCCAGCAGGGCGATAAACTACGAGCAGTACTTC
>TRBJ2-6|NA|TRBV6-1|many
CASSEARGPPIVSSGANVLTF
TGTGCCAGCAGTGAAGCGAGGGGACCTCCTATAGTGAGCTCTGGGGCCAACGTCCTGACTTTC
>TRBJ2-6|TRBD1|TRBV30|few
CAWSGDRVSGANVLTF
TGTGCCTGGAGTGGGGACAGGGTCTCTGGGGCCAACGTCCTGACTTTC
>TRBJ2-3|TRBD2|TRBV9|NA
CASSARPGTSGEYF
TGTGCCAGCAGCGCTCGACCCGGGACTAGCGGGGAGTATTTT
>TRBJ2-7|NA|TRBV7-3|many
CASSLGPYSYEQYF
TGTGCCAGCAGCTTAGGACCGTACTCCTACGAGCAGTACTTC
>TRBJ2-7|NA|TRBV11-2|many
CASSYTGTAYEQYF
TGTGCCAGCAGCTATACCGGGACGGCCTACGAGCAGTACTTC
>TRBJ1-5|NA|TRBV28|many
CASSFQGRSNQPQHF
TGTGCCAGCAGTTTCCAGGGGCGAAGCAATCAGCCCCAGCATTTT
>TRBJ1-5|NA|TRBV19|many
CASSTAFSGQPQHF
TGTGCCAGTAGTACCGCCTTCAGCGGACAGCCCCAGCATTTT
>TRBJ2-7|NA|TRBV7-9|many
CASSLKDPGEQYF
TGTGCCAGCAGCTTAAAGGACCCCGGTGAGCAGTACTTC
>TRBJ1-1|NA|TRBV6-1|many
CASERESGTEAFF
TGTGCCAGCGAGAGGGAATCTGGGACTGAAGCTTTCTTT
>TRBJ1-1|NA|TRBV20-1|NA
CSARGARTNTEAFF
TGCAGTGCTAGAGGGGCCCGAACGAACACTGAAGCTTTCTTT
>TRBJ2-5|TRBD2|TRBV5-6|many
CASSSGLKEETQYF
TGTGCCAGCAGCTCGGGACTAAAGGAGGAGACCCAGTACTTC
>TRBJ2-7|TRBD2|TRBV6-1|NA
CASSHTSGSAYEQYF
TGTGCCAGCAGTCATACTAGCGGGAGTGCCTACGAGCAGTACTTC
>TRBJ2-1|NA|TRBV6-1|many
CASSEAGVNEQFF
TGTGCCAGCAGTGAAGCGGGGGTCAATGAGCAGTTCTTC
>TRBJ1-2|NA|TRBV12-3/TRBV12-4|NA
CASAPGGADGYTF
TGTGCCAGTGCGCCCGGGGGCGCGGATGGCTACACCTTC
>TRBJ2-5|NA|TRBV11-2|many
CASTRRETQYF
TGTGCCAGCACCCGGAGGGAGACCCAGTACTTC
>TRBJ2-2|NA|TRBV6-1|many
CASSDTGTTGELFF
TGTGCCAGCAGTGATACAGGGACCACCGGGGAGCTGTTTTTT
>TRBJ1-2|NA|TRBV7-2|NA
CASSLEGRTYGYTF
TGTGCCAGCAGCTTAGAGGGGCGGACCTATGGCTACACCTTC
>TRBJ2-5|NA|TRBV19|many
CASSKGVEETQYF
TGTGCCAGTAGTAAGGGGGTGGAAGAGACCCAGTACTTC
>TRBJ1-1|NA|TRBV20-1|few
CSARPLLGNTEAFF
TGCAGTGCGCGACCCCTTTTGGGGAACACTGAAGCTTTCTTT
>TRBJ2-7|TRBD1|TRBV3-1|few
CASSHGTGGGSYEQYF
TGTGCCAGCAGCCACGGGACAGGGGGCGGCTCCTACGAGCAGTACTTC
>TRBJ1-1|NA|TRBV14|few
CASSQDSGPEAFF
TGTGCCAGCAGCCAAGATTCGGGGCCTGAAGCTTTCTTT
>TRBJ1-5|TRBD1|TRBV28|many
CASTAGGWGNSNQPQHF
TGTGCCAGCACCGCAGGGGGGTGGGGAAATAGCAATCAGCCCCAGCATTTT
>TRBJ2-5|NA|TRBV2|many
CASSGSRGGETQYF
TGTGCCAGCAGTGGTAGTCGAGGAGGAGAGACCCAGTACTTC
>TRBJ1-1|NA|TRBV6-5|many
CASGRGTEAFF
TGTGCCTCCGGGCGGGGCACTGAAGCTTTCTTT
>TRBJ1-2|NA|TRBV25-1|many
CATLGEPPIYGYTF
TGTGCCACCTTGGGTGAGCCACCGATCTATGGCTACACCTTC
>TRBJ1-5|NA|TRBV5-6|many
CASSFDRNQPQHF
TGTGCCAGCAGCTTCGACCGTAATCAGCCCCAGCATTTT
>TRBJ2-7|TRBD1|TRBV12-5|many
CASGSGTGGTEQYF
TGTGCTAGTGGTTCCGGGACAGGGGGAACCGAGCAGTACTTC
>TRBJ1-2|NA|TRBV11-1|many
CASSLGNRKKSYGYTF
TGTGCCAGCAGCTTAGGGAACAGGAAAAAATCCTATGGCTACACCTTC
>TRBJ2-5|NA|TRBV4-1|NA
CASSPPLKGEETQYF
TGCGCCAGCAGCCCGCCGTTGAAGGGTGAGGAGACCCAGTACTTC
>TRBJ2-4|TRBD1|TRBV13|many
CASSWDSGNIQYF
TGTGCCAGCAGCTGGGACAGTGGGAACATTCAGTACTTC
>TRBJ1-1|NA|TRBV12-3/TRBV12-4|many
CASTDSGLSTEAFF
TGTGCCAGCACCGACTCGGGGTTGAGCACTGAAGCTTTCTTT
>TRBJ1-1|NA|TRBV12-3/TRBV12-4|few
CASSLEGPGARTEAFF
TGTGCCAGCAGTTTAGAGGGTCCCGGGGCGAGGACTGAAGCTTTCTTT
>TRBJ1-1|NA|TRBV6-5|many
CASSYSWTQDTEAFF
TGTGCCAGCAGTTACTCGTGGACTCAGGACACTGAAGCTTTCTTT
>TRBJ2-7|TRBD1|TRBV29-1|many
CSVEGTGPYEQYF
TGCAGCGTCGAGGGGACAGGGCCCTACGAGCAGTACTTC
>TRBJ1-5|NA|TRBV20-1|NA
CSAQAAGPDQPQHF
TGCAGTGCCCAGGCGGCGGGACCGGATCAGCCCCAGCATTTT
>TRBJ2-7|NA|TRBV18|few
CASSSSGGGESPYEQYF
TGTGCCAGCTCATCATCAGGTGGGGGCGAGTCCCCCTACGAGCAGTACTTC
>TRBJ2-7|NA|TRBV20-1|NA
CSAIPSSVPHYEQYF
TGCAGTGCTATTCCCTCGAGCGTACCGCACTACGAGCAGTACTTC
>TRBJ1-2|NA|TRBV6-2/TRBV6-3|many
CASQTHQGYGYTF
TGTGCCAGCCAAACCCACCAGGGCTATGGCTACACCTTC
>TRBJ2-7|NA|TRBV11-2|many
CASQGPWFYEQYF
TGTGCCAGCCAGGGGCCTTGGTTCTACGAGCAGTACTTC
>TRBJ1-1|NA|TRBV6-1|NA
CASSAQELAEALF
TGTGCCAGCAGTGCACAGGAATTGGCGGAGGCTCTCTTT
>TRBJ1-2|NA|TRBV29-1|NA
CSVEAGSFGYTF
TGCAGCGTTGAGGCTGGGTCGTTTGGCTACACCTTC
>TRBJ2-7|TRBD1|TRBV4-1|NA
CASSQESGTDSYEQYF
TGCGCCAGCAGCCAAGAGTCCGGGACAGACTCCTACGAGCAGTACTTC
>TRBJ2-3|TRBD2|TRBV5-6|few
CASSGPERGGYRVTDTQYF
TGTGCCAGCAGCGGTCCTGAGCGGGGGGGTTATCGGGTCACAGATACGCAGTATTTT